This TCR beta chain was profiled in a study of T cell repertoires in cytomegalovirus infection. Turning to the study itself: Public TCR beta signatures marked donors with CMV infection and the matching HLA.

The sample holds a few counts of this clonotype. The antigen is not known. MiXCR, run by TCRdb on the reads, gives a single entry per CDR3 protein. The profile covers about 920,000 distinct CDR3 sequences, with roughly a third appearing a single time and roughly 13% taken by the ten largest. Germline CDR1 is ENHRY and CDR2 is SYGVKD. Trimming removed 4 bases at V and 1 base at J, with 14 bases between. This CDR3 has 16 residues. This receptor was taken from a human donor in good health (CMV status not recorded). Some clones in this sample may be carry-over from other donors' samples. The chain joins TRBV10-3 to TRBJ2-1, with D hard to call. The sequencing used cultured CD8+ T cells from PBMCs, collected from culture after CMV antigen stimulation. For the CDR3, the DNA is TGTGCCATCAGTGTAGAAAGGGATTCATCCTACAATGAGCAGTTCTTC. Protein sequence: CAISVERDSSYNEQFF.